These T cell receptor beta chains were read from a single sample in a study of cytomegalovirus exposure and HLA in healthy donors. Here immunoSEQ multiplex PCR was the method, and the copy in TCRdb shows in-frame clones only, minus some. The sample totals tens of thousands of clones. Sequenced sample: PBMCs. These receptor sequences come from a woman in her twenties or thirties in good health and CMV-seronegative. The CDR3 runs from the conserved cysteine through the conserved F or W. Each record gives: V gene, J gene, CDR3 protein.

V: TRBV15; J: TRBJ2-7; CDR3: CATSRVDSPYEQYF
V: TRBV28; J: TRBJ1-4; CDR3: CASSLTTANEKLFF
V: TRBV5-1; J: TRBJ2-1; CDR3: CASSSVLAYNEQFF
V: TRBV18; J: TRBJ2-3; CDR3: CASSPRDRPTDTQYF
V: TRBV5-1; J: TRBJ1-3; CDR3: CASSIEGAGNTIYF
V: TRBV4-1; J: TRBJ2-1; CDR3: CASSQIFLSYGDSPYNEQFF
V: TRBV5-1; J: TRBJ1-2; CDR3: CASSEGQGNFGYTF
V: TRBV11-2; J: TRBJ1-1; CDR3: CASSLGGQTAFF
V: TRBV5-6; J: TRBJ2-7; CDR3: CASSGGTGDYEQYF
V: TRBV29-1; J: TRBJ1-1; CDR3: CSVGDSMNTEAFF
V: TRBV6-1; J: TRBJ1-1; CDR3: CASRVGQGNTEAFF
V: TRBV5-1; J: TRBJ1-1; CDR3: CASSLPTGAGVMNTEAFF
V: TRBV5-1; J: TRBJ1-1; CDR3: CASSLTTSPGAEAFF
V: TRBV11-2; J: TRBJ2-7; CDR3: CASSPDPGSYEQYF
V: TRBV29-1; J: TRBJ1-2; CDR3: CSVQWDSYGYTF
V: TRBV5-4; J: TRBJ2-7; CDR3: CASSLSQYSGTGDYEQYF
V: TRBV29-1; J: TRBJ2-3; CDR3: CSVSGTSGDGTDTQYF
V: TRBV4-2; J: TRBJ1-5; CDR3: CASSQEGGLQPQHF
V: TRBV19; J: TRBJ1-5; CDR3: CASSIVASEGQPQHF
V: TRBV29-1; J: TRBJ2-5; CDR3: CSAYSYQETQYF
V: TRBV19; J: TRBJ1-2; CDR3: CATTVGEAGYTF
V: TRBV7-2; J: TRBJ2-3; CDR3: CASSPTQDTQYF
V: TRBV5-1; J: TRBJ2-5; CDR3: CASRVGTGTTQYF
V: TRBV12-5; J: TRBJ1-1; CDR3: CASGQGRDRGDLEAFF
V: TRBV5-1; J: TRBJ2-4; CDR3: CASSLGGTGTAVLAKNIQYF
V: TRBV19; J: TRBJ2-1; CDR3: CASSVAGGPGYNEQFF
V: TRBV19; J: TRBJ2-2; CDR3: CASSRDRVRGELFF
V: TRBV2; J: TRBJ2-2; CDR3: CASSVVQGRGELFF
V: TRBV30; J: TRBJ2-7; CDR3: CAWRGVAGSAYEQYF
V: TRBV7-6; J: TRBJ2-2; CDR3: CASSLVYSGSAGELFF
V: TRBV2; J: TRBJ2-5; CDR3: CASSEASYQETQYF
V: TRBV5-6; J: TRBJ2-1; CDR3: CASSPDSGGSDNEQFF
V: TRBV30; J: TRBJ2-2; CDR3: CAWSVWTPVKNGELFF
V: TRBV20-1; J: TRBJ1-1; CDR3: CSARVHEAFF
V: TRBV7-6; J: TRBJ2-2; CDR3: CASSANSGGVGELFF
V: TRBV5-1; J: TRBJ1-6; CDR3: CASSTDRADSPLHF
V: TRBV5-1; J: TRBJ2-7; CDR3: CASSLWAGINYEQYF
V: TRBV5-1; J: TRBJ2-6; CDR3: CASSEGGSGANVLTF
V: TRBV6-1; J: TRBJ1-5; CDR3: CASSEATGFQPQHF
V: TRBV30; J: TRBJ2-5; CDR3: CASTSGIQETQYF
V: TRBV7-2; J: TRBJ1-2; CDR3: CASSPDRRLNYGYTF
V: TRBV19; J: TRBJ2-4; CDR3: CASSFSDRGLTKNIQYF
V: TRBV11-2; J: TRBJ2-7; CDR3: CASSLGLGPVVEQYF
V: TRBV30; J: TRBJ2-3; CDR3: CAGSVTGGASDTQYF
V: TRBV7-9; J: TRBJ2-3; CDR3: CASRLDRLADTQYF
V: TRBV10-3; J: TRBJ2-3; CDR3: CATLAGNTDTQYF
V: TRBV6-1; J: TRBJ2-5; CDR3: CASSGLAWETQYF
V: TRBV7-9; J: TRBJ1-1; CDR3: CATEGGVGENTEAFF
V: TRBV6-5; J: TRBJ1-1; CDR3: CASSYDRVNTEAFF
V: TRBV9; J: TRBJ2-3; CDR3: CASSVYSLATDTQYF
V: TRBV5-8; J: TRBJ2-1; CDR3: CASSRRGAREQFF